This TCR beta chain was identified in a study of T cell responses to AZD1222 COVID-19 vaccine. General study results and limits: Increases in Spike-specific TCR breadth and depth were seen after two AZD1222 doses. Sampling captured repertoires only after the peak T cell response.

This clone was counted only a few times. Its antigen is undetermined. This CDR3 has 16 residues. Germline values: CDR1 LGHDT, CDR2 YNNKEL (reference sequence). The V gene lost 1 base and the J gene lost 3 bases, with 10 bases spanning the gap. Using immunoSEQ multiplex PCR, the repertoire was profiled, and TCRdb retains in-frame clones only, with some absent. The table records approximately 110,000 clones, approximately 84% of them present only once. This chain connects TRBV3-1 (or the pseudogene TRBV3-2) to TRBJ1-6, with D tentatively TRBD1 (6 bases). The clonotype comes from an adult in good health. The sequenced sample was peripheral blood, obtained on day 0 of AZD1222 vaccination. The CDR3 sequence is CASSQVQGHYNSPLHF. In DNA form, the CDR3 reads TGTGCCAGCAGCCAAGTCCAGGGGCACTATAATTCACCCCTCCACTTT.